This T cell receptor (beta chain) was identified in a study of shared clonotypes between healthy human individuals. The germline gives CDR1 MGHRA, CDR2 YSYEKL. CDR3 size: 17 residues. V lost 4 bases and J lost 0, with 16 bases in between. This clone was counted a single time. Generated by immunoSEQ multiplex PCR, the TCRdb table keeps only in-frame clones and is missing some. The sample yields about 1.1 million clones, approximately 80% seen once. Sequenced input: memory CD4+ T cells from PBMCs. Indicated subset: CD45RA-negative fraction. The sequence came from a man in his late teens or twenties in good health. Some clones in this sample may be carry-over from other donors' samples. The chain joins TRBV4-1 to TRBJ1-5, with D possibly matching TRBD1 (5 bases). The CDR3 here is CASSRLGTMGSNQPQHF. The CDR3, as DNA: TGCGCCAGCAGCCGCTTGGGGACTATGGGTAGCAATCAGCCCCAGCATTTT.